This T cell receptor beta chain was captured in a study of shared clonotypes between healthy human individuals. At the level of the study: The study used three CD4 naive, three CD4 memory, two CD8 naive and one CD8 memory plate per donor.

For this clone: Its antigen is as yet unknown.

TCRdb's copy holds only in-frame clones and misses some; the assay was immunoSEQ multiplex PCR. The sample holds some 2,400,000 clones, roughly 95% seen once. Findings and caveats of the study: Naive subsets usually exceeded memory subsets in estimated richness. Some clonotypes were shared by all four sorted-subset donors, while others were not shared. The non-shared ones had lower generation probabilities than the shared ones. Roughly 5% of naive CD4 clonotypes were shared across several donors.

The V gene's germline CDR1 is MNHEY and CDR2 SVGAGI. The V and J ends lost 7 bases and 6 bases, in that order; junction bases with no gene match: 6. The CDR3 is made up of 14 amino acids. Sequencing was done on a sample of naive CD4+ T cells sorted from blood. Subset meaning: CD45RA+ positively selected. This clonotype was obtained from a man aged 18-30 years in good health. The V and J genes are TRBV6-5 and TRBJ1-6; 7 positions agree with TRBD1. The CDR3 here is CASITGQVNSPLHF. DNA of the CDR3: TGTGCCAGCATTACCGGACAGGTTAATTCACCCCTCCACTTT.